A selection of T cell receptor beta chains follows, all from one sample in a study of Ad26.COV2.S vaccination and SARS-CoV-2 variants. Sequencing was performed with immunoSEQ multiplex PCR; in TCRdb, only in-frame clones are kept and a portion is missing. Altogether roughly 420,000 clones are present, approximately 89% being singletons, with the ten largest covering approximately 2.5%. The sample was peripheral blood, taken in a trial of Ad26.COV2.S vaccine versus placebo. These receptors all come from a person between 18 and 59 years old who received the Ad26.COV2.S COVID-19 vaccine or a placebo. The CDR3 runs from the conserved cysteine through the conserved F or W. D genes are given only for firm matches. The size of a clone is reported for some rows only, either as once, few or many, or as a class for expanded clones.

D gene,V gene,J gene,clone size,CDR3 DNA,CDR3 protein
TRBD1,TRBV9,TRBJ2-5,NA,TGTGCCAGCAGCGTAGCCCTGGGGACAGGTCAAGAGACCCAGTACTTC,CASSVALGTGQETQYF
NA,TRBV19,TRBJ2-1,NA,TGTGCCAGTAGTAAGGGCGTTGCCTACAATGAGCAGTTCTTC,CASSKGVAYNEQFF
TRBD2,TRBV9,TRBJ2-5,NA,TGTGCCAGCACCCTAAGCGGGAATGGAGGAGAGACCCAGTACTTC,CASTLSGNGGETQYF
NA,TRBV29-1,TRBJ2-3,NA,TGCAGCACCGAAGCAGGGTCAGATACGCAGTATTTT,CSTEAGSDTQYF
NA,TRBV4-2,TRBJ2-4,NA,TGTGCCAGCAGCCAACCCGGAGACATTCAGTACTTC,CASSQPGDIQYF
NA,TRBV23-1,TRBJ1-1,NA,TGCGCCAGCAGTCACTATCATCAGGCGAACATGACTGAAGCTTTCTTT,CASSHYHQANMTEAFF
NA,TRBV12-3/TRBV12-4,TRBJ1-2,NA,TGTGCCAGCAGTCCATTAGCTAACTATGGCTACACCTTC,CASSPLANYGYTF
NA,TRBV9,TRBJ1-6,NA,TGTGCCAGCAGCCCGAGGGGTTCACCCCTCCACTTT,CASSPRGSPLHF
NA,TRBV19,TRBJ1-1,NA,TGTGCCAGTAGAGTATGGGGGTTGCCGGAAAGGGGCGAAATGGCTTTCTTT,CASRVWGLPERGEMAFF
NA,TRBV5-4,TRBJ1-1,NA,TGTGCCAGCACCCAGGGCCAGAGATTGAACACTGAAGCTTTCTTT,CASTQGQRLNTEAFF
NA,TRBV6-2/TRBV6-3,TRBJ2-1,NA,TGTGCCAGCAGTTTTGGGTTTTCGGATGGTGAGCAGTTCTTC,CASSFGFSDGEQFF
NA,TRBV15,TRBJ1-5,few,TGTGCCACCAGCAGAGTAGGGTACGATCAGCCCCAGCATTTT,CATSRVGYDQPQHF
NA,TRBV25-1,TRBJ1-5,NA,TGTGCCAGCAGTGTCCTGTACCCGTATGGCAATCAGCCCCAGCATTTT,CASSVLYPYGNQPQHF
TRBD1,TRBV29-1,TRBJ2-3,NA,TGCAGCGTTGTGGGGACAGGGCGGAATACGCAGTATTTT,CSVVGTGRNTQYF
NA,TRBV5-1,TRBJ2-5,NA,TGCGCCAGCAGCCCAAGGGGGACCGGGAGTCAAGAGACCCAGTACTTC,CASSPRGTGSQETQYF
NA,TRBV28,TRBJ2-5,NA,TGTGCCAGCAGGCGACAAATCCAAGAGACCCAGTACTTC,CASRRQIQETQYF
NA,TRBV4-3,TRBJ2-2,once,TGCGCCAGCAGCCAAGATTGGGGAGTTTACACCGGGGAGCTGTTTTTT,CASSQDWGVYTGELFF
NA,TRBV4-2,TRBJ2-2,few,TGTGCCAGCAGCCAAAGGCTGCGGGAGAACACCGGGGAGCTGTTTTTT,CASSQRLRENTGELFF
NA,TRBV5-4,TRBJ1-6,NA,TGTGCCAGCAGCATTAGGACCTCACCCCTCCACTTT,CASSIRTSPLHF
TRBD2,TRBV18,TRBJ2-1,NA,TGTGCCAGCTCACCCAGGGGACTAGCGGGAGCGTTGGCCGAGCAGTTCTTC,CASSPRGLAGALAEQFF
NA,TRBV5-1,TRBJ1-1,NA,TGCGCCAGCAGCTTCTTAGACAGGATGAACACTGAAGCTTTCTTT,CASSFLDRMNTEAFF
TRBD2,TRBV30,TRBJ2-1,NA,TGTGCCTGGAGTGTACTGCCACTAGCGGGGGGGGACAATGAGCAGTTCTTC,CAWSVLPLAGGDNEQFF
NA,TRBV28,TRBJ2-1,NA,TGTGCCAGCAGTCATGAACGGGAGAGGGTTTACAATGAGCAGTTCTTC,CASSHERERVYNEQFF
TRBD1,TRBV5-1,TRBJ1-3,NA,TGCGCCAGCAGCCTCCGACAGGGTGGTTCTGGAAACACCATATATTTT,CASSLRQGGSGNTIYF
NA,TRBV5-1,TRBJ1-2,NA,TGCGCCAGCAGCCAAGGGGGGGACGGCTACACCTTC,CASSQGGDGYTF
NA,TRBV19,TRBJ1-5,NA,TGTGCCAGTAGCTTCAATCGACAGATTGGCAATCAGCCCCAGCATTTT,CASSFNRQIGNQPQHF
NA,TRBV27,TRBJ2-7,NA,TGTGCCAGCAGCCTCCGAGGGAAGCCCTACGAGCAGTACTTC,CASSLRGKPYEQYF
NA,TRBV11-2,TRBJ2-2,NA,TGTGCCAGCAGGGTACCAGGGCTCCGCACCGGGGAGCTGTTTTTT,CASRVPGLRTGELFF
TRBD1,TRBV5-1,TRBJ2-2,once,TGCGCCAGCAGCTTGAACCGACAGGGGGCCACCGGGGAGCTGTTTTTT,CASSLNRQGATGELFF
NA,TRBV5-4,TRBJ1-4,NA,TGTGCCAGCAGCGGTTTCGGGGAAAAACTGTTTTTT,CASSGFGEKLFF
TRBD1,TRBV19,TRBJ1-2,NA,TGTGCCAGTAGCACCAAGCCCGGGACAGGGTATGGCTACACCTTC,CASSTKPGTGYGYTF
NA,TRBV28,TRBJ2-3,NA,TGTGCCAGCAGCCTCAGCAGGAACACAGATACGCAGTATTTT,CASSLSRNTDTQYF
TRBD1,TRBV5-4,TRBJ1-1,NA,TGTGCCAGCAGCCCCCGGGACAGGGGTAACACTGAAGCTTTCTTT,CASSPRDRGNTEAFF